A selection of T cell receptor beta chains follows, all from one sample in a study of metastatic and nonmetastatic thyroid tumors. TCRdb re-called clones via MiXCR from the PCR reads. The table has over 10,000 clones, approximately 23% seen once. Sequenced input: adjacent normal tissue. These receptors were obtained from a female donor with papillary thyroid cancer or a benign thyroid nodule (not recorded which). Some clones in this sample may be carry-over from other donors' samples. CDR3s include the opening cysteine and the closing phenylalanine or tryptophan. A D gene is named only where the DNA matches it firmly. Not every row has a clone size; where given, it reads once, few, many or a size class.

j_call clone_size v_call d_call cdr3_aa cdr3_nt
TRBJ1-4 medium-sized TRBV30 TRBD1 CAWSEQGGDDEKLFF TGTGCCTGGAGTGAACAGGGGGGTGACGATGAAAAACTGTTTTTT
TRBJ1-6 medium-sized TRBV30 - CAWTGSGNSPLHF TGTGCCTGGACGGGCAGTGGGAATTCACCCCTCCACTTT
TRBJ1-1 many TRBV27 - CASRGTGGGMNTEAFF TGTGCCAGCAGGGGAACAGGCGGCGGGATGAACACTGAAGCTTTCTTT
TRBJ1-4 many TRBV4-1 - CASSRDQTEKLFF TGCGCCAGCAGCCGGGATCAAACTGAAAAACTGTTTTTT
TRBJ2-1 - TRBV6-2/TRBV6-3 - CARSLSACEKFF TGTGCCAGAAGTTTGTCCGCGTGTGAGAAGTTCTTC
TRBJ1-1 medium-sized TRBV2 - CASQNQENTEAFF TGTGCCAGTCAAAACCAGGAGAACACTGAAGCTTTCTTT
TRBJ2-7 - TRBV15 - CATSIEESEQYF TGTGCCACCAGCATTGAGGAATCCGAGCAGTACTTC
TRBJ1-5 few TRBV6-2/TRBV6-3 TRBD1 CASSSTGQGKGQPQHF TGTGCCAGCAGTTCAACGGGACAGGGGAAAGGTCAGCCCCAGCATTTT
TRBJ2-3 - TRBV24-1 - CATSEGRASKPQYF TGTGCCACCAGTGAGGGCAGGGCATCGAAGCCGCAGTATTTT
TRBJ2-2 - TRBV20-1 - CSARDRSGWKAGELIF TGCAGTGCTAGAGATCGCTCAGGCTGGAAGGCCGGGGAGCTGATTTTT
TRBJ2-2 - TRBV4-3 - CASSPTGTLTGELFF TGCGCCAGCAGCCCGACCGGGACCCTCACCGGGGAGCTGTTTTTT
TRBJ2-2 many TRBV3-1 TRBD1 CASSHRDRGSGELFF TGTGCCAGCAGCCACCGGGACAGGGGGTCTGGGGAGCTGTTTTTT
TRBJ1-1 many TRBV11-3 - CASSLAGGAAEAFF TGTGCCAGCAGCTTAGCGGGGGGCGCGGCTGAAGCTTTCTTT
TRBJ2-3 - TRBV20-1 - CSARRRIPWDTQYF TGCAGTGCTAGACGGCGGATCCCCTGGGATACGCAGTATTTT
TRBJ1-5 - TRBV2 - CASREFPGVNQPQHF TGTGCCAGCAGAGAGTTCCCTGGGGTCAATCAGCCCCAGCATTTT
TRBJ2-7 few TRBV27 - CASKKGFGVFLEQYF TGTGCCAGCAAAAAGGGTTTCGGGGTGTTCCTCGAGCAGTACTTC
TRBJ2-7 medium-sized TRBV5-1 TRBD1 CASSSGTGVSYEQYF TGCGCCAGCAGCTCCGGGACAGGGGTATCCTACGAGCAGTACTTC
TRBJ1-1 once TRBV20-1 - CSARETVDTEAFF TGCAGTGCTAGAGAGACAGTAGACACTGAAGCTTTCTTT
TRBJ2-3 few TRBV24-1 - CATSKDPRTDTQYF TGTGCCACCAGTAAAGACCCTAGAACAGATACACAGTATTTT
TRBJ1-2 - TRBV6-1 TRBD1 CASSKGADYGYTF TGTGCCAGCAGTAAGGGGGCTGACTATGGCTACACCTTC
TRBJ2-2 - TRBV24-1 - CATSDMDTGELFF TGTGCCACCAGTGATATGGACACCGGGGAGCTGTTTTTT
TRBJ2-7 medium-sized TRBV20-1 - CSVLSGHSYEQYF TGCAGTGTACTTTCGGGACATTCCTACGAGCAGTACTTC
TRBJ2-7 - TRBV7-2 - CASGLEGGISYEQYF TGTGCCAGCGGCTTAGAAGGAGGGATATCCTACGAGCAGTACTTC
TRBJ2-3 many TRBV19 TRBD1 CASSIPGQGRNTQYF TGTGCCAGTAGTATTCCGGGACAGGGTCGAAATACGCAGTATTTT
TRBJ1-1 - TRBV7-2 - CASSLEVGTNTEAFF TGTGCCAGCAGCTTAGAAGTCGGAACGAACACTGAAGCTTTCTTT
TRBJ1-6 - TRBV11-2 - CASGASFSGSPLHF TGTGCCAGCGGCGCCAGCTTCAGTGGGTCACCCCTCCACTTT
TRBJ1-6 - TRBV11-2 - CASSRINSPLHF TGTGCCAGCAGCCGAATAAATTCACCCCTCCACTTT
TRBJ1-5 - TRBV20-1 - CSARQQLPNLNRPQHF TGCAGTGCTAGACAGCAGCTTCCTAACCTCAATCGGCCCCAGCATTTT
TRBJ2-3 many TRBV7-3 - CASSLYGSLTDTQYF TGTGCCAGCAGCTTATACGGTAGTCTCACAGATACGCAGTATTTT
TRBJ2-2 - TRBV7-3 - CASSLTYTRTGELFF TGTGCCAGCAGCTTAACTTACACTAGGACCGGGGAGCTGTTTTTT
TRBJ1-2 few TRBV11-2 - CASSTYTGGDSYGYTF TGTGCCAGCAGCACGTATACAGGAGGGGATAGCTATGGCTACACCTTC
TRBJ1-4 medium-sized TRBV27 - CASSQDPRGEKLFF TGTGCCAGCAGTCAAGACCCACGGGGTGAAAAACTGTTTTTT
TRBJ1-1 few TRBV28 - CASSRRRISEAFF TGTGCCAGCAGCAGGAGGCGGATCTCTGAAGCTTTCTTT
TRBJ1-6 - TRBV19 - CASSISGQLNSPLHF TGTGCCAGTAGTATTTCCGGTCAGCTTAATTCACCCCTCCACTTT
TRBJ2-1 - TRBV28 - CASSLGLGRNNEQFF TGTGCCAGCAGTTTGGGGCTGGGGCGGAACAATGAGCAGTTCTTC
TRBJ2-1 few TRBV20-1 - CSASGTVLGGDYNEQFF TGCAGTGCTAGCGGGACAGTATTAGGCGGGGACTACAATGAGCAGTTCTTC
TRBJ1-4 - TRBV5-1 - CASSPEGSGEKLFF TGCGCCAGCAGTCCCGAGGGAAGTGGCGAAAAACTGTTTTTT
TRBJ1-2 - TRBV7-9 - CASSLTATNYGYTF TGTGCCAGCAGCTTAACCGCTACTAACTATGGCTACACCTTC
TRBJ2-2 many TRBV9 TRBD1 CASSVRTGGTGELFF TGTGCCAGCAGCGTGAGGACAGGGGGGACCGGGGAGCTGTTTTTT
TRBJ2-5 once TRBV7-9 - CASSPIEGRETQYF TGTGCCAGCAGCCCCATCGAGGGGAGGGAGACCCAGTACTTC
TRBJ1-2 medium-sized TRBV2 - CASRYRPEDGYTF TGTGCCAGCAGGTACCGCCCTGAGGACGGCTACACCTTC
TRBJ2-7 - TRBV12-5 - CASGLSKGSGRRGDEQYF TGTGCTAGTGGTTTGTCGAAGGGGTCGGGACGACGAGGGGACGAGCAGTACTTC
TRBJ2-1 medium-sized TRBV2 - CASSAERGNEQFF TGTGCCAGCAGTGCGGAACGGGGAAATGAGCAGTTCTTC
TRBJ1-1 few TRBV6-1 - CASWPQGDMNTEAFF TGTGCCAGCTGGCCACAGGGAGACATGAACACTGAAGCTTTCTTT
TRBJ1-2 few TRBV2 TRBD1 CASSRDSFNYGYTF TGTGCCAGCAGTCGGGACAGCTTTAACTATGGCTACACCTTC